What follows are 18 T cell receptor beta chains derived from one specimen sequenced in a study of blood T cell repertoires in COVID-19. This table comes from immunoSEQ multiplex PCR, and its TCRdb copy is limited to in-frame clones, with some not included. The data contain tens of thousands of clones, around 88% of them singletons. The specimen was peripheral blood. These TCRs come from a man aged 60-69 years with acute or convalescent COVID-19.

This rearrangement joins TRBV27 to TRBJ1-2; 8 bases fit TRBD1. CDR1 is MNHEY, CDR2 SMNVEV, per germline (reference sequence). This CDR3 region has 14 residues. V gave up 3 bases and J gave up 8 bases; unmatched junction bases: 8. CDR3 in DNA: TGTGCCAGCAGTTTCTCGACAGGGGTGGGAGGCTACACCTTC. This encodes CASSFSTGVGGYTF.

This chain joins TRBV6-5 and TRBJ1-6, with 8 bases matching TRBD1. Germline CDR1 MNHEY, CDR2 SVGAGI. The V segment lost 6 bases and the J segment 9 bases; nucleotides outside the gene matches: 10. The CDR3 spans 15 residues. Here the CDR3 reads CASSSTGAAGSPLHF. CDR3 bases: TGTGCCAGCAGCTCGACAGGGGCGGCGGGTTCACCCCTCCACTTT.

This chain connects TRBV29-1 to TRBJ2-2; possibly TRBD1 for D (6 bases). V dropped 5 bases and J dropped 4 bases, with 11 bases sitting between them. CDR1 is SQVTM and CDR2 is ANQGSEA in the germline V gene. The CDR3 spans 13 residues. The CDR3 region is CSVTPGATGELFF. CDR3 DNA sequence: TGCAGCGTTACCCCAGGGGCCACCGGGGAGCTGTTTTTT.

The CDR3 nucleotides read TGTGCCAGCAGTTACGGTTCGGACAGGGAGGTTGACGGCTCCTACGAGCAGTACTTC. This codes for CASSYGSDREVDGSYEQYF. The J gene is TRBJ2-7, the V gene TRBV6-2 or TRBV6-3; 8 nucleotides agree with TRBD1. Germline V gene lookup returns CDR1 MNHEY and CDR2 SVGEGT. V was pared by 2 bases and J by 0 bases, with 15 bases of the junction left unmatched. This CDR3 has 19 amino acids.

The rearrangement uses TRBV4-2 and TRBJ2-1; 8 nucleotides match TRBD2. CDR3 length equals 16 residues. The germline gives CDR1 LGHNA, CDR2 YNFKEQ. The trim removed 0 bases at V and 8 bases at J, leaving 9 bases unmatched. The DNA of the CDR3 is TGTGCCAGCAGCCAAGATCGGACTAGCATTGGCGATGAGCAGTTCTTC. Translating it yields CASSQDRTSIGDEQFF.

The chain employs TRBV29-1 and TRBJ1-3; D not certain. In germline, CDR1 is SQVTM, CDR2 ANQGSEA. V dropped 3 bases and J dropped 0 bases, with 12 bases sitting between them. This CDR3 contains 15 residues. This CDR3 is CSVDFGGSSGNTIYF. For the CDR3, the DNA is TGCAGCGTTGATTTTGGCGGGAGCTCTGGAAACACCATATATTTT.

The V and J genes are TRBV19 and TRBJ2-2; 7 bases agree with TRBD2. Losses at the gene ends were 4 bases for V and 4 bases for J; bases not matched to a gene: 3. From germline, CDR1 is LNHDA and CDR2 SQIVND (reference sequence). The CDR3 loop spans 14 amino acids. The CDR3 sequence: CASSNLAATGELFF. The CDR3 DNA is TGTGCCAGTAGTAATCTAGCGGCCACCGGGGAGCTGTTTTTT.

The chain employs TRBV23-1 and TRBJ2-7; D possibly corresponds to TRBD1 (6 bases). TRBV23-1 is an ORF, with its function uncertain. Trimming stripped 8 bases from V and 6 bases from J, with 14 bases between. The CDR3 is 12 amino acids. DNA for the CDR3: TGCGCCAGCGAGTCAGGGGTTCGCGAGCAGTACTTC. Translated: CASESGVREQYF.

This clone was picked up a small number of times. The junction shows a germline mismatch at one end, possibly a read error. The chain couples TRBV15 to TRBJ1-1; perhaps TRBD1 as D (6 bases). From germline, CDR1 is LNHNV and CDR2 YYDKDF (reference sequence). The CDR3 totals 13 residues. The CDR3 loop is CATGSSGGLSTFF. Here the CDR3 DNA reads TGTGCCACCGGCAGTTCGGGGGGGCTCAGTACTTTCTTT.

V usage is TRBV12-3 or TRBV12-4 and J usage is TRBJ1-1, with a tentative D call TRBD1 (5 bases). The CDR3 runs 13 residues. Trimming took 4 bases from V and 7 from J, leaving 13 bases between them. CDR3 loop: CASSYGGWVEAFF. The CDR3 bases are TGTGCCAGCAGTTACGGGGGATGGGTTGAAGCTTTCTTT.

The rearrangement links TRBV9 to TRBJ2-7; TRBD2 agrees at 11 bases. The CDR3 has 15 residues. The V segment lost 0 bases and the J segment 4 bases; nucleotides outside the gene matches: 3. Germline values: CDR1 SGDLS, CDR2 YYNGEE. CDR3 amino acids: CASSVVGTSGYEQYF. DNA for the CDR3: TGTGCCAGCAGCGTAGTGGGGACTAGCGGTTACGAGCAGTACTTC.

The genes are TRBV29-1 and TRBJ2-7, with TRBD1 as a possible D gene (6 bases). This CDR3 spans 13 amino acids. Trimming took off 8 bases at V and 2 bases at J, with 16 bases between the two ends. Germline V gene data show CDR1 as SQVTM and CDR2 as ANQGSEA. CDR3 nucleotides: TGCAGCTACGGGGATAAGGGGGCCTACGAGCAGTACTTC. This translates into CSYGDKGAYEQYF.

V usage is TRBV5-1 and J usage is TRBJ1-4; D not certain. Trimming shortened V by 1 base and J by 5 bases, and 12 bases separated the two germline ends. The CDR3 contains 15 residues. CDR1 is SGHRS, CDR2 YFSETQ, per germline. In DNA, the CDR3 is TGCGCCAGCAGCTTGTGGGAGGGAACCAATGAAAAACTGTTTTTT. Protein: CASSLWEGTNEKLFF. Variable domain in full (rest from reference TRBV5-1 and TRBJ1-4): KAGVTQTPRYLIKTRGQQVTLSCSPISGHRSVSWYQQTPGQGLQFLFEYFSETQRNKGNFPGRFSGRQFSNSRSEMNVSTLELGDSALYLCASSLWEGTNEKLFFGSGTQLSVL.

V is TRBV18 and J is TRBJ2-1, with TRBD2 matching 9 bases. This CDR3 has 15 amino acids. Trimming at V came to 1 base and at J to 6 bases, leaving 4 bases not matched to a gene. Germline V gene data show CDR1 as KGHSH and CDR2 as LQKENI. The DNA for the CDR3 is TGTGCCAGCTCACCACGCGGGAGGGCCAGCAATGAGCAGTTCTTC. Amino acid sequence: CASSPRGRASNEQFF.

This chain joins TRBV6-6 and TRBJ2-6; 12 bases line up with TRBD1. In germline, CDR1 is MNHNY, CDR2 SVGAGI (reference sequence). The CDR3 covers 17 residues. V trimming: 5 bases; J trimming: 4 bases; junction bases outside the gene matches: 6. CDR3 sequence: CASSQGQGALGANVLTF. In nucleotides, the CDR3 is TGTGCCAGCAGTCAGGGACAGGGGGCGCTAGGGGCCAACGTCCTGACTTTC.

The chain recombines TRBV19 with TRBJ1-1; D is possibly TRBD1 (5 bases). The CDR3 is 14 residues long. Per germline, CDR1 LNHDA and CDR2 SQIVND (reference sequence). V gave up 7 bases and J gave up 1 base, with 13 bases separating them. CDR3: CASIGMGGNTEAFF. In DNA, the CDR3 is TGTGCCAGTATCGGGATGGGGGGGAACACTGAAGCTTTCTTT.

In this sample, this clone turned up once. This chain connects TRBV10-2 to TRBJ2-5, with 10 bases matching TRBD1. The ends lost 6 bases at V and 7 bases at J; junction bases unmatched: 8. Germline values: CDR1 WSHSY, CDR2 SAAADI. The CDR3 length is 14 residues. The CDR3 loop reads CASSKGQGSATQYF. The CDR3 DNA follows: TGCGCCAGCAGCAAGGGACAGGGGAGTGCGACCCAGTACTTC.

This chain joins TRBV5-1 and TRBJ2-7, with TRBD1 matching 10 bases. This CDR3 comprises 15 residues. Germline values: CDR1 SGHRS, CDR2 YFSETQ. With 2 bases clipped from V and 2 bases from J, the junction kept 4 bases outside the gene matches. The CDR3 is CASSLGTGETYEQYF. The CDR3 DNA follows: TGCGCCAGCAGCTTAGGGACAGGGGAGACCTACGAGCAGTACTTC.